Below are 4 T cell receptor beta chains sequenced from a single sample in a study of shared clonotypes between healthy human individuals. CD45RO-negative cells were positively selected for CCR7, leaving out terminally differentiated effector memory CD45RA+ cells. Assay used: immunoSEQ multiplex PCR; TCRdb lists only in-frame clones, some missing. The sample holds roughly 2,000,000 clones, approximately 94% seen once. The sample was naive CD8+ T cells sorted from blood. Source of these receptors: a man between 18 and 29 years old in good health.

V is TRBV28 and J is TRBJ2-7; D gene uncertain. With 5 bases removed from V and 6 bases from J, the gap between germline ends came to 8 bases. The CDR3 consists of 11 residues. Germline CDR1 MDHEN, CDR2 SYDVKM. Written as DNA, the CDR3 is TGTGCCAGCAGTACAATGCCCGAGCAGTACTTC. Translated: CASSTMPEQYF.

The V gene is TRBV4-1, the J gene TRBJ1-4, with 9 positions matching TRBD1. The J segment lost 6 bases and the V segment lost 2 bases, leaving 4 bases of the junction unmatched. The CDR3 totals 15 residues. In germline, CDR1 is MGHRA, CDR2 YSYEKL. CDR3 in amino acids: CASSQRQGGDEKLFF. The CDR3 DNA reads TGCGCCAGCAGCCAACGACAGGGGGGGGATGAAAAACTGTTTTTT.

CDR3 sequence (DNA): TGTGCCAGCAGCGTTGGGGCGGGGGTGTACACCGGGGAGCTGTTTTTT. Protein: CASSVGAGVYTGELFF. This chain links TRBV9 with TRBJ2-2; TRBD2 matches 7 bases. Germline V gives CDR1 SGDLS, CDR2 YYNGEE. J lost 3 bases, V lost 2 bases, and 7 bases had no gene match. The CDR3 covers 16 residues. Variable domain in full (rest from reference TRBV9 and TRBJ2-2): DSGVTQTPKHLITATGQRVTLRCSPRSGDLSVYWYQQSLDQGLQFLIQYYNGEERAKGNILERFSAQQFPDLHSELNLSSLELGDSALYFCASSVGAGVYTGELFFGEGSRLTVL.

The rearrangement uses TRBV11-2 and TRBJ2-7; no clear D. V dropped 1 base and J dropped 3 bases, with 10 bases sitting between them. The V gene's germline CDR1 is SGHAT and CDR2 FQNNGV. The CDR3 runs to 14 residues. The CDR3 DNA follows: TGTGCCAGCAGCTTAGGGGGATTTATCTACGAGCAGTACTTC. The encoded protein is CASSLGGFIYEQYF.